Following are 3 T cell receptor beta chains from one sample sequenced in a study of shared clonotypes between healthy human individuals. The table came from immunoSEQ multiplex PCR; TCRdb's copy has only in-frame clones and leaves some out. In the table there are 1.5 million to 2.5 million clones, roughly 95% of which are singletons. Terminally differentiated effector memory CD45RA+ cells were excluded by CCR7 positive selection of CD45RO-negative cells. What was sequenced was naive CD8+ T cells sorted from blood. Receptors were obtained from a man younger than 35 in good health.

The V call is TRBV6-6, the J call TRBJ2-7; D gene uncertain. The CDR3 is 15 residues long. V gave up 0 bases and J gave up 3 bases, with 12 bases separating them. Germline CDR1 MNHNY, CDR2 SVGAGI (reference sequence). CDR3 residues: CASSYSSPHNYEQYF. DNA of the CDR3: TGTGCCAGCAGTTACTCCTCCCCCCACAACTACGAGCAGTACTTC.

J is TRBJ1-2 and V is TRBV28, with TRBD1 as a possible D gene (6 bases). CDR3 length: 14 amino acids. Germline CDR1 is MDHEN and CDR2 is SYDVKM. V lost 6 bases, J lost 4 bases, and 15 bases lay in between. CDR3 protein: CASRNPGHPYGYTF. The CDR3 region has the DNA TGTGCCAGCAGGAACCCGGGACACCCCTATGGCTACACCTTC.

This chain joins TRBV11-3 and TRBJ2-7; no clear D. With 0 bases removed from V and 3 bases from J, the gap between germline ends came to 6 bases. The germline CDR1 and CDR2 sequences are SGHNT and YENEEA. The CDR3 loop spans 13 amino acids. CDR3 region: CASSLEVLYEQYF. DNA for the CDR3: TGTGCCAGCAGCTTAGAGGTACTCTACGAGCAGTACTTC.